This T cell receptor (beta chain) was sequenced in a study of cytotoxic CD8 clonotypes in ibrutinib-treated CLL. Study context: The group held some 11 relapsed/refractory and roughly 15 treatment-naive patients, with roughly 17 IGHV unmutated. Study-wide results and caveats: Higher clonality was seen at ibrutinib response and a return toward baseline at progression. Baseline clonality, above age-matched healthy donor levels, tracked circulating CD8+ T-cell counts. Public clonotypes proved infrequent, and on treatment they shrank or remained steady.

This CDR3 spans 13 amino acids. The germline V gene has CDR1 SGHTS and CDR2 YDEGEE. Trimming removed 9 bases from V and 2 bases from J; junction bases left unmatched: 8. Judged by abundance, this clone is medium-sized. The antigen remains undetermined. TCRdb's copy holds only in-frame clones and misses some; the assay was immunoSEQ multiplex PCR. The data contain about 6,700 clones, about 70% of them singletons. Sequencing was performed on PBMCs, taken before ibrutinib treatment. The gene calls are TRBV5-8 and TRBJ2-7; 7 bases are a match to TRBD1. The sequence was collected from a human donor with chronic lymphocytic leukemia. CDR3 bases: TGTGCCACCAGGGACAGAAAAACCTACGAGCAGTACTTC. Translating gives CATRDRKTYEQYF.